This section outlines one T cell receptor (beta chain) sequence together with its context. Running of the assay took place at deep level. Sequencing was performed with immunoSEQ multiplex PCR; in TCRdb, only in-frame clones are kept and a portion is missing. The sample holds 500,000 to 700,000 clones, 85% to 95% seen once. The naive CD8 population came from CD45RO-negative cells selected for CCR7, without terminally differentiated effector memory CD45RA+ cells. Healthy and HIV-negative, the adult donors had no recent acute infections or vaccinations. This record belongs to a study of shared clonotypes between healthy human individuals. Trimming at V came to 3 bases and at J to 7 bases, leaving 8 bases not matched to a gene. Germline-derived CDR1 and CDR2 are GTSNPN and SVGIG (reference sequence). CDR3 size: 16 residues.

The sequence derives from a woman aged 25 to 39 in good health. The sample was naive CD8+ T cells sorted from blood. This chain connects TRBV30 to TRBJ2-3; 15 bases line up with TRBD2. The CDR3 reads CAWRPGLAGGEHTQYF. Here the CDR3 DNA reads TGTGCCTGGAGGCCCGGACTAGCGGGAGGGGAACATACGCAGTATTTT.